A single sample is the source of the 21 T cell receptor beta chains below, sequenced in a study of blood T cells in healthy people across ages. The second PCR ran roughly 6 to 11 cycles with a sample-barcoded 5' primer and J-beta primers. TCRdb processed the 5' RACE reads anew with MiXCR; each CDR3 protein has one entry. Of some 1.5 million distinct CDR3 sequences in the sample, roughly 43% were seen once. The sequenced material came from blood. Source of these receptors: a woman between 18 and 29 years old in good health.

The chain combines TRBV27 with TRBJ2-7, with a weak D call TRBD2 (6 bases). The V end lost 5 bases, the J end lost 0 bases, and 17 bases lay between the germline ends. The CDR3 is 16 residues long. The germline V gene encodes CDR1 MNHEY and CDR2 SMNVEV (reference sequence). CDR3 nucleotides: TGTGCCAGCAGTCCCAACCGGGAGCACAGCTCCTACGAGCAGTACTTC. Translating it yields CASSPNREHSSYEQYF.

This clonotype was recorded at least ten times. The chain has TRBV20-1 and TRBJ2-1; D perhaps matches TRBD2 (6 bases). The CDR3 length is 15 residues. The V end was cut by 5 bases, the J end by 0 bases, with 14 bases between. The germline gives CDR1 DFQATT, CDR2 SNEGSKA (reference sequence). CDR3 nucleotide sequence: TGCAGTGCTCAAGCCCGGGGGAGCTCCTACAATGAGCAGTTCTTC. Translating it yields CSAQARGSSYNEQFF.

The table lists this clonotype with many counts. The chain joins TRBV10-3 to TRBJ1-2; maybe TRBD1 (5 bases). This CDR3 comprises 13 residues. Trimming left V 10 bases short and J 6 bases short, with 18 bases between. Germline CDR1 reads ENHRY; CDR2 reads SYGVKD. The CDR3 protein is CANYDRGQHGYTF. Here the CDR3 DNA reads TGTGCCAACTACGACCGGGGCCAGCATGGCTACACCTTC.

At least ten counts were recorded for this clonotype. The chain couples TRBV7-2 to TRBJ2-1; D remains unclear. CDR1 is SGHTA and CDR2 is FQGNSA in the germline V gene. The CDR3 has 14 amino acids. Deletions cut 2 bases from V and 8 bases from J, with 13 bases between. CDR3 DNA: TGTGCCAGCAGCTTAAGTATGGTGGCGGATGAGCAGTTCTTC. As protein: CASSLSMVADEQFF.

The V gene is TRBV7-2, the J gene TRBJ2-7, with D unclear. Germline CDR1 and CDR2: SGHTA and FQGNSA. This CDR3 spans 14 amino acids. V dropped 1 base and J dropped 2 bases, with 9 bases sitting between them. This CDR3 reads CASSLGTQTYEQYF. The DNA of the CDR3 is TGTGCCAGCAGCTTAGGGACGCAGACCTACGAGCAGTACTTC.

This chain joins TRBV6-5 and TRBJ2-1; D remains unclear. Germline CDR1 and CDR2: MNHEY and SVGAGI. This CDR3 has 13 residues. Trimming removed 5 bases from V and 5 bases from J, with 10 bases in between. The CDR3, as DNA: TGTGCCAGCAGTCCCGACACGGACAATGAGCAGTTCTTC. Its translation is CASSPDTDNEQFF.

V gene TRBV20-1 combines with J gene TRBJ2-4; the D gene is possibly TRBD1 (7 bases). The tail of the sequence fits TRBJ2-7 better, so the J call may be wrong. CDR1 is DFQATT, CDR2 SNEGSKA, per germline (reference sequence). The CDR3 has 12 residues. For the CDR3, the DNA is TGCAGTGCGGCGGGACAGCGATACGAGCAGTACTTC. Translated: CSAAGQRYEQYF.

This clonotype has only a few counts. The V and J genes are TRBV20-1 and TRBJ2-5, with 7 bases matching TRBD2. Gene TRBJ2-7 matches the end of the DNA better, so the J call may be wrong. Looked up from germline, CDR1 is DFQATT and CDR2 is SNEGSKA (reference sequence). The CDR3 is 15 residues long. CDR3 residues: CSARDKTRGSYEQYF. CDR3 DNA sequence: TGCAGTGCTAGAGATAAAACTCGCGGGAGCTACGAGCAGTACTTC.

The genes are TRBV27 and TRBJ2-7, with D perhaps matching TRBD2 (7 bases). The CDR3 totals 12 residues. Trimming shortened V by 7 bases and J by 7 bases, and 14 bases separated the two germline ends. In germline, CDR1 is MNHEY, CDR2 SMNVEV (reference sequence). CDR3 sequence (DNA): TGTGCCAGCAAACAGGGAGGGAATGAGCAGTACTTC. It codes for CASKQGGNEQYF.

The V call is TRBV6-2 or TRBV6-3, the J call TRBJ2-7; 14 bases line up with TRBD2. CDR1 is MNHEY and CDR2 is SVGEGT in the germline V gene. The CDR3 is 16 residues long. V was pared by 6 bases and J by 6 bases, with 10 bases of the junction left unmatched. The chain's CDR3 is CASSKDRLAGGGEQYF. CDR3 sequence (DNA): TGTGCCAGCAGCAAAGATCGACTAGCGGGAGGGGGCGAGCAGTACTTC.

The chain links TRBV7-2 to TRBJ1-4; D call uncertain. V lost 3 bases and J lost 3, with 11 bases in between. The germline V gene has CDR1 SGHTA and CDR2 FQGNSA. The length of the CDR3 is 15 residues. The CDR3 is CASSLMNSPNEKLFF. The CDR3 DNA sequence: TGTGCCAGCAGCTTGATGAACAGTCCTAATGAAAAACTGTTTTTT.

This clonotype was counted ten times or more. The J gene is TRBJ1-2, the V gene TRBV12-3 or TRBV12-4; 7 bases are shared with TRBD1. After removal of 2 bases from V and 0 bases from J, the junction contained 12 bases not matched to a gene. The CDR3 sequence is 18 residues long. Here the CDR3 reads CASSLIGTWDSPNYGYTF. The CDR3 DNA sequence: TGTGCCAGCAGTTTAATTGGCACGTGGGACAGTCCTAACTATGGCTACACCTTC.

The CDR3 loop reads CASSFSSGAPYNEQYF. In DNA form, the CDR3 reads TGTGCCAGCAGCTTTTCATCGGGGGCGCCTTACAATGAGCAGTACTTC. V and J are TRBV7-2 and TRBJ2-1; the D gene could be TRBD1 or TRBD2 (6 bases each). The tail of the sequence fits TRBJ2-7 better, so the J call may be wrong. The CDR3 loop spans 16 amino acids. Germline values: CDR1 SGHTA, CDR2 FQGNSA.

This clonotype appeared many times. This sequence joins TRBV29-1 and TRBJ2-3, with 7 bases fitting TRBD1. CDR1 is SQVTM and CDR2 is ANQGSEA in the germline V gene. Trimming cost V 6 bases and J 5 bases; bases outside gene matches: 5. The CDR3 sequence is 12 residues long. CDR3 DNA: TGCAGCGTGGACAGGTTGGGAGATACGCAGTATTTT. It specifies CSVDRLGDTQYF.

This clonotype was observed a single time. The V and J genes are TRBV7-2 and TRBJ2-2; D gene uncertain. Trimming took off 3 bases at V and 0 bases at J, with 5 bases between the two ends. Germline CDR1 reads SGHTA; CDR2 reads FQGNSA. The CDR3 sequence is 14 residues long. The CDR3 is CASSFDSNTGELFF. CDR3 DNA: TGTGCCAGCAGCTTCGACTCGAACACCGGGGAGCTGTTTTTT.

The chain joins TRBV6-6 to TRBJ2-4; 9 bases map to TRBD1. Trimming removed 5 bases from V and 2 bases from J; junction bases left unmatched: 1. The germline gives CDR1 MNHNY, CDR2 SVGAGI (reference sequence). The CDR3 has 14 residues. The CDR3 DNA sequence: TGTGCCAGCAGTGGACAGGGGTCCAAAAACATTCAGTACTTC. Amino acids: CASSGQGSKNIQYF.

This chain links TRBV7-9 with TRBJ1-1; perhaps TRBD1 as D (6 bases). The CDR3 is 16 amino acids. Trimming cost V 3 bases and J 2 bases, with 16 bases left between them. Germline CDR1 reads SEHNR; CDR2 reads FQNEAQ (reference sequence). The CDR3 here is CASSFLAGAGNTEAFF. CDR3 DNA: TGTGCCAGCAGCTTCCTGGCAGGGGCGGGCAACACTGAAGCTTTCTTT.

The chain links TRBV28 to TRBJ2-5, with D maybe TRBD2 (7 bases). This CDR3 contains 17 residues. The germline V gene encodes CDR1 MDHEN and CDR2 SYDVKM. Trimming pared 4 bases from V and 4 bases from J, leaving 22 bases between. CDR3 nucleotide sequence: TGTGCCAGCAGTTCTCAAGAGGGGGGGCTGAAAGGAGAGACCCAGTACTTC. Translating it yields CASSSQEGGLKGETQYF.

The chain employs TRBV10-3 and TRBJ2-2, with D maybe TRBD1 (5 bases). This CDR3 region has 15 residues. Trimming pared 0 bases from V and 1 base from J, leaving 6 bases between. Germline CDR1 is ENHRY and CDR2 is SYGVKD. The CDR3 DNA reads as TGTGCCATCAGTGAGTCTAGGGGGAACACCGGGGAGCTGTTTTTT. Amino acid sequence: CAISESRGNTGELFF.

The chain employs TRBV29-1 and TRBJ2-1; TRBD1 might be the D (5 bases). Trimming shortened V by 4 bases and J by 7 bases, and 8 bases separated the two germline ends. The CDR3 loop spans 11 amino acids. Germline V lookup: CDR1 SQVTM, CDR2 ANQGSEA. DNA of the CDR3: TGCAGCGTTGGACACAGGAATGAGCAGTTCTTC. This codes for CSVGHRNEQFF.

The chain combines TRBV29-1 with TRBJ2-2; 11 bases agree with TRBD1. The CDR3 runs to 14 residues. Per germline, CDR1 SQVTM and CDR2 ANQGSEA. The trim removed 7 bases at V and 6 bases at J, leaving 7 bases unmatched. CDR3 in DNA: TGCAGCGCCGGACAGGGGGCCGACGCCGGGGAGCTGTTTTTT. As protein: CSAGQGADAGELFF.